Listed below are T cell receptor beta chains from one sample, sequenced in a study of blood T cell repertoires in COVID-19. Clones were sequenced by immunoSEQ multiplex PCR, and TCRdb holds only the in-frame ones, with some missing. The sample records about 32,000 clones, around 85% being singletons. The sequenced material came from peripheral blood. Every receptor here comes from a woman aged 80 or older with active or convalescent COVID-19. Both conserved end residues are part of each CDR3. Fields, in order: clone size, V gene, D gene, J gene, CDR3 protein, CDR3 DNA. A D gene is named only where the DNA matches it firmly. Rows give clone size only sometimes, using once, few, many, or a class for an expanded clone.

NA,TRBV2,TRBD1,TRBJ2-5,CASRSEGAKETQYF,TGTGCCAGCAGGTCAGAGGGGGCAAAGGAGACCCAGTACTTC
NA,TRBV11-2,NA,TRBJ2-1,CASSLGGGDYNEQFF,TGTGCCAGCAGCTTAGGAGGCGGGGATTACAATGAGCAGTTCTTC
NA,TRBV5-6,NA,TRBJ2-7,CASSLGARSYEQYF,TGTGCCAGCAGCTTGGGAGCGAGGTCCTACGAGCAGTACTTC
NA,TRBV5-1,TRBD2,TRBJ2-1,CASSVTSGSSYNEQFF,TGCGCCAGCAGCGTTACTAGCGGGAGTTCCTACAATGAGCAGTTCTTC
NA,TRBV3-1/TRBV3-2,TRBD1,TRBJ1-4,CASSQDWQGGLFF,TGTGCCAGCAGCCAAGATTGGCAGGGGGGACTGTTTTTT
NA,TRBV18,NA,TRBJ2-3,CASSPQQSTDTQYF,TGTGCCAGCTCACCACAACAGAGCACAGATACGCAGTATTTT
NA,TRBV29-1,NA,TRBJ1-4,CSVGGGAGEKLFF,TGCAGCGTTGGAGGGGGGGCAGGTGAAAAACTGTTTTTT
NA,TRBV7-2,TRBD2,TRBJ2-1,CASSLTRTSGTRAYEQFF,TGTGCCAGCAGCTTGACCAGGACTAGCGGGACCCGAGCGTATGAGCAGTTCTTC
NA,TRBV6-5,NA,TRBJ2-7,CASNPADSYEQYF,TGTGCCAGTAATCCGGCGGATTCTTACGAGCAGTACTTC
NA,TRBV5-1,NA,TRBJ2-3,CASSDPTQRGTDTQYF,TGCGCCAGCAGCGACCCGACCCAAAGGGGGACAGATACGCAGTATTTT
NA,TRBV11-2,NA,TRBJ2-2,CASSLALTGELFF,TGTGCCAGCAGCTTAGCCCTCACCGGGGAGCTGTTTTTT
NA,TRBV10-2,NA,TRBJ2-1,CASSWGTGTFF,NA
once,TRBV3-1/TRBV3-2,NA,TRBJ2-7,CASSLRGNSYEQYF,TGTGCCAGCAGCCTAAGGGGGAACTCCTACGAGCAGTACTTC
NA,TRBV19,NA,TRBJ1-1,CASSPGSWNTEAFF,TGTGCCAGTAGCCCAGGGTCGTGGAACACTGAAGCTTTCTTT
NA,TRBV5-5,NA,TRBJ1-1,CASSSQGGNTEAFF,TGTGCCAGCAGCTCGCAGGGCGGGAACACTGAAGCTTTCTTT
NA,TRBV5-6,TRBD1,TRBJ2-3,CASSLLDRAKDTQYF,TGTGCCAGCAGCCTCTTGGACAGGGCCAAGGATACGCAGTATTTT
NA,TRBV28,NA,TRBJ1-2,CATAPGGIDYGYTF,TGTGCCACCGCTCCGGGGGGCATTGACTATGGCTACACCTTC
few,TRBV3-1/TRBV3-2,TRBD2,TRBJ2-2,CASSQVPAGVVTGELFF,TGTGCCAGCAGCCAAGTTCCAGCGGGGGTGGTCACCGGGGAGCTGTTTTTT
once,TRBV7-9,NA,TRBJ2-1,CASEGTPRLSSYNEQFF,TGTGCTTCCGAGGGGACTCCTAGACTAAGCTCCTACAATGAGCAGTTCTTC
NA,TRBV4-2,NA,TRBJ2-7,CASSQDPAGAYEQYF,TGTGCCAGCAGCCAAGATCCAGCAGGCGCCTACGAGCAGTACTTC
NA,TRBV5-6,TRBD2,TRBJ2-5,CASSLIAGGPGETQYF,TGTGCCAGCAGCCTTATAGCGGGAGGGCCGGGAGAGACCCAGTACTTC
once,TRBV3-1/TRBV3-2,TRBD2,TRBJ2-5,CASSLSGGAGETQYF,TGTGCCAGCAGCCTTAGCGGGGGGGCAGGGGAGACCCAGTACTTC
NA,TRBV6-5,TRBD2,TRBJ2-1,CASSPPGRGVNEQFF,TGTGCCAGCAGTCCCCCCGGCCGGGGGGTCAATGAGCAGTTCTTC
NA,TRBV7-8,TRBD1,TRBJ1-6,CASSQNRGGNSPLHF,TGTGCCAGCAGCCAAAACAGGGGAGGTAATTCACCCCTCCACTTT
NA,TRBV5-5,NA,TRBJ1-1,CASSYRAGTEAFF,TGTGCCAGCAGCTACAGGGCGGGCACTGAAGCTTTCTTT
NA,TRBV11-1,NA,TRBJ2-5,CASSLALSLETQYF,TGTGCCAGCAGCTTAGCCCTTTCCCTCGAGACCCAGTACTTC
NA,TRBV7-9,NA,TRBJ2-3,CASSLVRGTDTQYF,TGTGCCAGCAGCTTAGTTAGGGGGACAGATACGCAGTATTTT
NA,TRBV7-7,TRBD2,TRBJ2-1,CASSHSGGEQFF,TGTGCCAGCAGCCATAGCGGGGGTGAGCAGTTCTTC
NA,TRBV2,NA,TRBJ2-1,CASSEQAGPYNEQFF,TGTGCCAGCAGTGAACAAGCGGGTCCCTACAATGAGCAGTTCTTC
NA,TRBV6-2/TRBV6-3,TRBD2,TRBJ2-1,CASSYSRSSGSSYNEQFF,TGTGCCAGCAGTTACTCGCGTAGTAGCGGGAGTTCCTACAATGAGCAGTTCTTC
NA,TRBV7-3,TRBD1,TRBJ2-1,CASSPTGLDEQFF,TGTGCCAGCAGCCCGACAGGGCTGGATGAGCAGTTCTTC
NA,TRBV28,NA,TRBJ1-5,CASSFTGTSGNQPQHF,TGTGCCAGCAGTTTTACGGGGACTTCGGGCAATCAGCCCCAGCATTTT
NA,TRBV19,TRBD1,TRBJ1-1,CASSWDRRMNTEAFF,TGTGCCAGTAGTTGGGACAGGCGAATGAACACTGAAGCTTTCTTT
NA,TRBV2,TRBD1,TRBJ1-5,CASSTGGLRNQPQHF,TGTGCCAGCAGTACAGGGGGCCTTAGGAATCAGCCCCAGCATTTT
NA,TRBV6-5,NA,TRBJ1-3,CASSKGDTIYF,TGTGCCAGCAGCAAGGGGGACACCATATATTTT
NA,TRBV29-1,TRBD1,TRBJ1-2,CSVSNRGEGYTF,TGCAGCGTTTCCAACAGGGGTGAAGGCTACACCTTC
once,TRBV6-5,NA,TRBJ2-6,CATEAPGANVLTF,TGTGCCACAGAAGCGCCTGGGGCCAACGTCCTGACTTTC
NA,TRBV5-1,NA,TRBJ2-7,CASSLTGMSSYEQYF,TGCGCCAGCAGCTTGACGGGGATGAGCTCCTACGAGCAGTACTTC
once,TRBV5-1,TRBD2,TRBJ2-3,CASSYLAGGITDTQYF,TGCGCCAGCAGCTACCTAGCGGGAGGGATCACAGATACGCAGTATTTT
NA,TRBV28,TRBD2,TRBJ2-7,CAISSGSDYEQYF,TGTGCCATCTCTAGCGGGAGCGACTACGAGCAGTACTTC
once,TRBV19,TRBD1,TRBJ2-2,CASRGTALNTGELFF,TGTGCCAGTAGAGGGACAGCCTTGAACACCGGGGAGCTGTTTTTT